The entry below describes one T cell receptor beta chain. As originally analysed: Estimation of nucleated cell counts relied on the amplification of reference gene primers. The method was immunoSEQ multiplex PCR; TCRdb's version includes in-frame clones alone and lacks a portion of them. Clonal size and the V and J genes are those of that table, whereas D and trimming came from the DNA. The repertoire includes 350,000 to 400,000 clones, roughly 90% of them detected once, and about 0.86% sits in the top ten. These data are taken from a study of blood T cell repertoires in COVID-19. The CDR3 spans 14 residues. CDR1 SGHTA and CDR2 FQGNSA come from the germline V gene. V lost 4 bases and J 4 bases, leaving 13 bases between the germline ends. Participants came from about 23 US areas, aged roughly 18 to 100 years. Assignment of participants to cohorts was predicated upon participant-reported clinical history. All exposed participants met a person with COVID-19 within 2 weeks before entering the study.

V is TRBV7-2 and J is TRBJ1-2; unclear D gene. This TCR was recovered from a woman aged 40 to 50 who had been exposed to COVID-19. Sequencing was performed on PBMCs or T cells enriched from blood (not recorded which). In nucleotides, the CDR3 is TGTGCCAGCAGCTCGCTGGGCTCTTCCTATGGCTACACCTTC. Its translation: CASSSLGSSYGYTF.